A single sample gave rise to the 24 T cell receptor beta chains below, sequenced in a study of CD8+CD57+ T cells in acquired aplastic anemia. Previously, flow cytometry had revealed CD8+CD57+ cell expansion in the patients chosen for sequencing. The study profiled TCR beta VDJ and CDR3 using genomic DNA as template. TCRdb fed the reads into MiXCR, producing one record per CDR3 protein. The table lists 95,000 to 150,000 distinct CDR3 sequences, about 43% of them singletons. The specimen sequenced was sorted CD4+, CD8+, or CD8+CD57+ T cells (not recorded which) from PBMCs. The receptors come from a human donor with aplastic anemia.

This clonotype was recorded at least ten times. The chain employs TRBV19 and TRBJ1-2; 7 nucleotides align to TRBD1. CDR3 length: 13 residues. Per germline, CDR1 LNHDA and CDR2 SQIVND (reference sequence). With V trimmed by 4 bases and J by 3 bases, 2 bases remained unmatched. The CDR3 reads CASSTTGDYGYTF. CDR3 DNA sequence: TGTGCCAGTAGTACCACAGGGGACTATGGCTACACCTTC.

In its sample, this clonotype was seen many times. The V gene is TRBV20-1, the J gene TRBJ1-6; TRBD1 is a possible D gene (5 bases). With 0 bases removed from V and 10 bases from J, the gap between germline ends came to 13 bases. CDR1 is DFQATT, CDR2 SNEGSKA, per germline (reference sequence). This CDR3 is built from 14 residues. The chain's CDR3 is CSARDLGEGSPLHF. The CDR3, as DNA: TGCAGTGCTAGAGATCTAGGGGAGGGATCACCCCTCCACTTT.

This clonotype was counted ten times or more. V is TRBV19 and J is TRBJ1-4, with 8 bases matching TRBD1. V shed 5 bases, J shed 4 bases, and the junction held 6 bases outside the gene matches. The V gene's germline CDR1 is LNHDA and CDR2 SQIVND (reference sequence). The CDR3 has 15 amino acids. The CDR3 coding sequence is TGTGCCAGTAGTCCCGGACAGGGAGGTAATGAAAAACTGTTTTTT. Its translation is CASSPGQGGNEKLFF.

This clonotype was recorded at least ten times. The chain has TRBV15 and TRBJ2-5, with TRBD2 identical over 7 bases. Losses at the gene ends were 9 bases for V and 2 bases for J; bases not matched to a gene: 6. CDR1 and CDR2 (germline): LNHNV, YYDKDF (reference sequence). This CDR3 comprises 13 residues. Written as DNA, the CDR3 is TGTGCCACACGGCGGGGGATACAAGAGACCCAGTACTTC. It is translated as CATRRGIQETQYF.

This clonotype was seen only a few times. The chain is built from TRBV3-1 and TRBJ2-7, with D hard to call. The germline gives CDR1 LGHDT, CDR2 YNNKEL (reference sequence). The CDR3 consists of 13 residues. Trimming left V 0 bases short and J 5 bases short, with 8 bases between. The CDR3 bases are TGTGCCAGCAGCCAAGATCTCGCGAACGAGCAGTACTTC. Its protein is CASSQDLANEQYF.

This clonotype occurred many times. This chain uses TRBV4-3 with TRBJ1-3; 7 bases align to TRBD1. Trimming removed 3 bases from V and 9 bases from J; junction bases left unmatched: 8. From germline, CDR1 is LGHNA and CDR2 YSLEER. The CDR3 length is 14 residues. The CDR3: CASSQMTGIGTIYF. The CDR3 DNA sequence: TGCGCCAGCAGCCAGATGACAGGGATCGGCACCATATATTTT.

The V gene is TRBV12-3 or TRBV12-4, the J gene TRBJ2-2, with TRBD2 identical over 12 bases. V lost 6 bases to trimming and J lost 4 bases; unmatched junction nucleotides: 3. CDR3 length: 15 residues. The CDR3 DNA follows: TGTGCCAGCAGCCGGGGACTAGCGGGCACCGGGGAGCTGTTTTTT. This translates into CASSRGLAGTGELFF.

This clonotype was observed a handful of times. A single base separates this from a much larger clone, so it may be a read error. The gene calls are TRBV7-2 and TRBJ1-5; D remains unclear. Trimming took 11 bases from V and 9 from J, leaving 14 bases between them. Germline assignment: CDR1 SGHTA and CDR2 FQGNSA. The length of the CDR3 is 11 residues. CDR3 in amino acids: CALDYKSPQHF. CDR3 nucleotides: TGTGCCTTGGATTATAAATCGCCCCAGCATTTT.

This clonotype was seen many times. The V and J genes are TRBV7-9 and TRBJ1-1; D not resolved. Germline V CDR1 and CDR2: SEHNR, FQNEAQ (reference sequence). The CDR3 is 15 residues long. V lost 1 base and J 11 bases, leaving 20 bases between the germline ends. This chain's CDR3 is CASSLGMFDLPLAFF. The DNA of the CDR3 is TGTGCCAGCAGCTTAGGTATGTTCGACTTACCTTTGGCTTTCTTT.

The table lists this clonotype with many counts. The chain couples TRBV7-2 to TRBJ2-3, with 7 positions matching TRBD1. The CDR3 totals 15 residues. V dropped 1 base and J dropped 2; count of bases not matched to a gene: 3. Germline-derived CDR1 and CDR2 are SGHTA and FQGNSA. CDR3 region: CASSLGQGATDTQYF. The CDR3 nucleotides are TGTGCCAGCAGCTTAGGACAGGGAGCCACAGATACGCAGTATTTT.

This clonotype was found many times. This chain links TRBV20-1 with TRBJ2-1, with 12 bases that match TRBD1. Germline loops: CDR1 DFQATT, CDR2 SNEGSKA (reference sequence). The V and J ends lost 0 bases and 7 bases, in that order; junction bases with no gene match: 10. The CDR3 is made up of 17 amino acids. The CDR3 DNA reads as TGCAGTGCTAGAGATCCCTCGGGGGACAGGGGGCAGAATGAGCAGTTCTTC. Its translation is CSARDPSGDRGQNEQFF.

This clonotype has at least ten counts. The V and J genes are TRBV4-3 and TRBJ2-5; 9 bases map to TRBD1. In germline, CDR1 is LGHNA, CDR2 YSLEER. The CDR3 has 21 amino acids. With V trimmed by 3 bases and J by 0 bases, 20 bases remained unmatched. This CDR3 is CASSHYTGTGFDGFYQETQYF. CDR3 DNA: TGCGCCAGCAGCCATTATACCGGGACAGGGTTTGATGGCTTTTACCAAGAGACCCAGTACTTC.

The rearrangement uses TRBV15 and TRBJ2-1, with D tentatively TRBD2 (6 bases). V dropped 5 bases and J dropped 7 bases, with 9 bases sitting between them. The CDR3 is made up of 12 amino acids. CDR1 is LNHNV, CDR2 YYDKDF, per germline (reference sequence). CDR3 loop: CATSGTANEQFF. For the CDR3, the DNA is TGTGCCACCAGCGGGACTGCGAATGAGCAGTTCTTC. Full variable domain (missing parts from reference TRBV15 and TRBJ2-1): DAMVIQNPRYQVTQFGKPVTLSCSQTLNHNVMYWYQQKSSQAPKLLFHYYDKDFNNEADTPDNFQSRRPNTSFCFLDIRSPGLGDTAMYLCATSGTANEQFFGPGTRLTVL.

This clonotype appeared many times. CDR3 coding DNA: TGTGCCAGCAGCATCTACAGGGAAGAGACCCAGTACTTC. The encoded protein is CASSIYREETQYF. The chain joins TRBV7-2 to TRBJ2-5; TRBD1 might be the D (6 bases). Germline V gene sequence: CDR1 SGHTA, CDR2 FQGNSA. The CDR3 loop spans 13 amino acids. V shed 5 bases and J shed 3 bases, with 10 bases lying between them.

There are many counts of this clonotype. Here the CDR3 DNA reads TGTGCCAGTAGTATAGAGGGAACCAGGGGGCAGGGAGAGACCCAGTACTTC. Translating gives CASSIEGTRGQGETQYF. V gene TRBV19 combines with J gene TRBJ2-5; the match to TRBD1 covers 8 bases. The CDR3 has 17 amino acids. The V and J ends lost 0 bases and 4 bases, in that order; junction bases with no gene match: 10. CDR1 LNHDA and CDR2 SQIVND come from the germline V gene (reference sequence). The full variable domain, its missing parts supplied by reference TRBV19 and TRBJ2-5, is DGGITQSPKYLFRKEGQNVTLSCEQNLNHDAMYWYRQDPGQGLRLIYYSQIVNDFQKGDIAEGYSVSREKKESFPLTVTSAQKNPTAFYLCASSIEGTRGQGETQYFGPGTRLLVL.

This clonotype was counted many times. This chain joins TRBV11-2 and TRBJ2-2; no definite D call. The V end lost 7 bases, the J end lost 2 bases, and 14 bases lay between the germline ends. The length of the CDR3 is 15 residues. The germline CDR1 and CDR2 sequences are SGHAT and FQNNGV. The CDR3 DNA reads as TGTGCCAGCATCCTCGTTCCTATTAACACCGGGGAGCTGTTTTTT. This sequence encodes CASILVPINTGELFF.

Many counts were recorded for this clonotype. The rearrangement links TRBV10-1 to TRBJ2-2; unclear D gene. Trimming removed 6 bases from V and 4 bases from J, with 9 bases in between. The CDR3 is made up of 13 amino acids. Per the germline V gene, CDR1 is WNHNN and CDR2 is SYGVQD (reference sequence). CDR3: CASSPNPTGELFF. The CDR3, as DNA: TGCGCCAGCAGCCCGAATCCCACCGGGGAGCTGTTTTTT.

This clonotype was detected ten times or more. The rearrangement uses TRBV11-3 and TRBJ2-3, with TRBD1 as a possible D gene (6 bases). The CDR3 covers 13 residues. The V end was cut by 5 bases, the J end by 6 bases, with 12 bases between. From germline, CDR1 is SGHNT and CDR2 YENEEA. The CDR3 here is CASSTMQGDTQYF. The CDR3 DNA sequence: TGTGCCAGCAGCACTATGCAGGGGGATACGCAGTATTTT.

This clonotype is medium-sized (0.01 to 0.1%) in the sample. The CDR3 coding sequence is TGTGCCACCAGTGATGGGCAGTTAACGAATGGCTACACCTTC. This encodes CATSDGQLTNGYTF. J is TRBJ1-2 and V is TRBV24-1; D unclear. Trimming took off 3 bases at V and 6 bases at J, with 13 bases between the two ends. This CDR3 has 14 amino acids. Germline CDR1 reads KGHDR; CDR2 reads SFDVKD.

This clonotype has a count of ten or more. The rearrangement joins TRBV6-1 to TRBJ2-2; 7 nucleotides line up with TRBD2. After removal of 6 bases from V and 1 base from J, the junction contained 5 bases not matched to a gene. Germline CDR1 MNHNS, CDR2 SASEGT. This CDR3 has 15 amino acids. CDR3 sequence: CASSDPGGNTGELFF. The CDR3 nucleotides read TGTGCCAGCAGCGACCCGGGGGGGAACACCGGGGAGCTGTTTTTT.

On this clonotype itself: This could be a read error, since a much larger clone is one nucleotide away. This rearrangement joins TRBV4-3 to TRBJ2-5; D call uncertain. The CDR3 totals 16 residues. V dropped 1 base and J dropped 2 bases, with 14 bases sitting between them. Per germline, CDR1 LGHNA and CDR2 YSLEER. As DNA, the CDR3 is TGCGCCAGCAGCCAAGGACTTACTATTCCACAAGAGACCCAGTACTTC. Encoded protein: CASSQGLTIPQETQYF.

V gene TRBV2 combines with J gene TRBJ1-2; D possibly corresponds to TRBD1 (6 bases). This CDR3 spans 13 amino acids. V shed 1 base and J shed 7 bases, with 10 bases lying between them. In germline, CDR1 is SNHLY, CDR2 FYNNEI. The CDR3 loop is CASSEVGGLGYTF. The CDR3 region has the DNA TGTGCCAGCAGTGAAGTCGGGGGGCTTGGCTACACCTTC.

This clonotype was found a few times. The chain links TRBV6-1 to TRBJ2-2; 9 positions match TRBD2. CDR1 and CDR2 from the germline V gene are MNHNS and SASEGT. This CDR3 is 17 amino acids long. V gave up 8 bases and J gave up 3 bases; unmatched junction bases: 13. The CDR3 is CASALEGAGGHTGELFF. CDR3 DNA: TGTGCCAGCGCCCTTGAGGGAGCGGGGGGTCACACCGGGGAGCTGTTTTTT.

The chain joins TRBV20-1 to TRBJ1-6; 9 bases align to TRBD1. Germline CDR1 is DFQATT and CDR2 is SNEGSKA (reference sequence). The CDR3 is 15 residues long. V gave up 5 bases and J gave up 4 bases; unmatched junction bases: 6. Here the CDR3 reads CSALAGQGYNSPLHF. In DNA form, the CDR3 reads TGCAGTGCTCTAGCGGGACAGGGTTATAATTCACCCCTCCACTTT.